This T cell receptor (beta chain) was recovered during a study of regulatory T cells in long-lasting Graves disease. Study-level information: A definition of persistent Graves' disease required over 5 years of antithyroid drugs plus positive TSH receptor antibodies. General observations from the study: Preferential use of TRBV28, TRBJ1-2 and TRBJ2-5 was seen in persistent disease.

The V end lost 6 bases, the J end lost 2 bases, and 5 bases lay between the germline ends. The CDR3 sequence is 13 residues long. Germline values: CDR1 MNHEY, CDR2 SMNVEV (reference sequence). CDR3-region Arm-PCR and iRepertoire HTBI primers produced the TCR beta libraries. Via MiXCR, TCRdb re-called the multiplex PCR reads, giving one row per CDR3 protein. Altogether about 400,000 distinct CDR3 sequences are present, less than 25% being singletons, with the ten largest covering 20% to 25%. Details on this clonotype: Its antigen is not identified.

The time point is: persistent/refractory GD, antithyroid drugs over 5 years with positive TRAb. With RNA extracted from PBMCs as input, the TCR library was made. Source: peripheral blood mononuclear cells (PBMCs), taken when the disease was refractory, from a patient treated with antithyroid drugs. This clonotype was sampled from a female donor with Graves disease. This chain connects TRBV27 to TRBJ2-6; D remains unclear. CDR3 in amino acids: CASRTTGANVLTF. The CDR3, as DNA: TGTGCCAGCAGGACCACTGGGGCCAACGTCCTGACTTTC.